This entry lists 11 T cell receptor beta chains sequenced from one sample in a study of cytomegalovirus exposure and HLA in healthy donors. The PCR contained 60 Vbeta and 13 Jbeta primers. The repertoire was sequenced with immunoSEQ multiplex PCR; TCRdb's copy has only in-frame clones and lacks some. The sample includes 190,000 or so clones, over 75% of them seen just once. Sequencing input: PBMCs. Every receptor here comes from a boy aged 2-15 years in good health and CMV-seronegative.

This chain connects TRBV5-1 to TRBJ1-5; no clear D. The CDR3 sequence is 15 residues long. CDR1 is SGHRS, CDR2 YFSETQ, per germline. The V gene lost 2 bases and the J gene lost 1 base, with 10 bases spanning the gap. The CDR3 coding sequence is TGCGCCAGCAGCTTTTCCGGTGCGAGCAATCAGCCCCAGCATTTT. Residues: CASSFSGASNQPQHF.

This clone has just one count. V is TRBV6-7 and J is TRBJ2-3, with D maybe TRBD1 (5 bases). TRBV6-7 is designated an ORF whose function remains uncertain. With 4 bases removed from V and 5 bases from J, the gap between germline ends came to 10 bases. The CDR3 loop spans 13 amino acids. In DNA form, the CDR3 reads TGTGCCAGCAGTTTGGTCCAGGGAGATACGCAGTATTTT. Encoded protein: CASSLVQGDTQYF.

CDR3 sequence reads: CSAPKEDTQYF. The CDR3 coding sequence is TGCAGTGCTCCTAAAGAGGATACGCAGTATTTT. This rearrangement joins TRBV20-1 to TRBJ2-3; the D is unclear. Germline assignment: CDR1 DFQATT and CDR2 SNEGSKA (reference sequence). The CDR3 has 11 amino acids. With 5 bases removed from V and 6 bases from J, the gap between germline ends came to 9 bases.

This clone was recorded once. The chain links TRBV5-4 to TRBJ2-7; 7 positions match TRBD2. Germline V CDR1 and CDR2: SGHNT, YYREEE (reference sequence). J lost 5 bases, V lost 4 bases, and 9 bases had no gene match. The CDR3 spans 14 residues. This CDR3 reads CASSTTTSLHEQYF. Written as DNA, the CDR3 is TGTGCCAGCAGCACCACGACTAGCCTCCACGAGCAGTACTTC.

The chain carries TRBV19 and TRBJ1-1; unclear D gene. The V gene lost 1 base and the J gene lost 8 bases, with 11 bases spanning the gap. Germline V gene sequence: CDR1 LNHDA, CDR2 SQIVND (reference sequence). The CDR3 covers 13 residues. The CDR3 DNA reads as TGTGCCAGTAGTATAGGAGGCCGACCCGAAGCTTTCTTT. Its protein is CASSIGGRPEAFF.

This clone was picked up one time. V usage is TRBV29-1 and J usage is TRBJ2-4, with 13 bases matching TRBD2. The CDR3 has 17 amino acids. Per germline, CDR1 SQVTM and CDR2 ANQGSEA. V lost 6 bases and J lost 0; bases outside the gene matches: 8. CDR3 coding DNA: TGCAGCGTCCATAGACTAGCGGGGGGCCCAGCCAAAAACATTCAGTACTTC. Its protein product is CSVHRLAGGPAKNIQYF.

The chain carries TRBV2 and TRBJ2-3, with TRBD1 identical over 8 bases. The CDR3 is 12 residues long. V lost 8 bases and J lost 6; bases outside the gene matches: 4. Germline V CDR1 and CDR2: SNHLY, FYNNEI. This CDR3 is CASCRGLDTQYF. As DNA, the CDR3 is TGTGCCAGCTGCAGGGGGCTGGATACGCAGTATTTT.

The V call is TRBV7-9, the J call TRBJ2-5, with 7 nucleotides matching TRBD1. J gave up 5 bases and V 4 bases, and 7 bases lay outside the gene matches. Germline V lookup: CDR1 SEHNR, CDR2 FQNEAQ (reference sequence). The CDR3 is 14 residues long. The CDR3 spells CASSSNLDRETQYF. CDR3 DNA: TGTGCCAGCAGCTCGAACTTGGACAGGGAGACCCAGTACTTC.

V usage is TRBV5-4 and J usage is TRBJ2-1; 13 bases agree with TRBD2. V lost 4 bases and J lost 14; bases outside the gene matches: 12. The CDR3 loop spans 15 amino acids. Looked up from germline, CDR1 is SGHNT and CDR2 is YYREEE (reference sequence). CDR3 protein: CASSPYTSGGAEEFF. The CDR3 nucleotides read TGTGCCAGCAGCCCCTACACTAGCGGGGGGGCCGAGGAGTTCTTC.

The rearrangement links TRBV5-8 to TRBJ1-3; TRBD1 agrees at 8 bases. V shed 4 bases, J shed 2 bases, and the junction held 5 bases outside the gene matches. Germline loops: CDR1 SGHTS, CDR2 YDEGEE. This CDR3 is 15 amino acids long. Here the CDR3 reads CASSVLRGPGNTIYF. The CDR3 bases are TGTGCCAGCAGCGTACTCAGGGGGCCTGGAAACACCATATATTTT.

This chain links TRBV30 with TRBJ2-7, with 7 bases fitting TRBD1. The CDR3 is made up of 13 amino acids. The trim removed 3 bases at V and 12 bases at J, leaving 14 bases unmatched. In germline, CDR1 is GTSNPN, CDR2 SVGIG (reference sequence). This chain's CDR3 is CAWSDYNRGKGYF. The CDR3 nucleotides are TGTGCCTGGAGCGATTACAACAGGGGAAAGGGGTACTTC. Together with reference TRBV30 and TRBJ2-7, the CDR3 gives the full variable domain: SQTIHQWPATLVQPVGSPLSLECTVEGTSNPNLYWYRQAAGRGLQLLFYSVGIGQISSEVPQNLSASRPQDRQFILSSKKLLLSDSGFYLCAWSDYNRGKGYFGPGTRLTVT.